This TCR beta chain was documented in a study of sequential checkpoint blockade in melanoma. Study in general: Arm A got nivolumab then ipilimumab; arm B the reverse, 1:1.

Only in-frame clones appear in the TCRdb table, and some are missing; sequencing was by immunoSEQ multiplex PCR. Here the sample spans around 12,000 clones, 61% being singletons. V trimming: 0 bases; J trimming: 4 bases; junction bases outside the gene matches: 10. CDR3 length: 17 residues. Germline CDR1 and CDR2: SGHAT and FQNNGV. This sample's treatment: randomized to nivolumab then ipilimumab (arm A) or the reverse (arm B). Patients had received no earlier DNA-damaging chemotherapy. From thawed PBMCs, live CD3+CD8+ cells negative for CD19 and CD56 were sorted. The rearrangement links TRBV11-2 to TRBJ2-3; 7 nucleotides line up with TRBD2. The sample consisted of CD8+ T cells sorted from blood (inferred from file names), taken from a patient given nivolumab and ipilimumab in sequence. The source is a human donor with melanoma. The CDR3 region has the DNA TGTGCCAGCAGCTTAGATTGGGGGGGGAGAGCAGCAGATACGCAGTATTTT. Translating gives CASSLDWGGRAADTQYF.